This is a list of T cell receptor beta chains from one sample in a study of T cell changes during pregnancy in multiple sclerosis. Some clones are missing from TCRdb's copy, which holds only in-frame ones; the method was immunoSEQ multiplex PCR. The repertoire holds roughly 100,000 clones, with more than 85% as singletons. The sample consisted of peripheral blood, taken after pregnancy. Every receptor here comes from a female donor with multiple sclerosis, enrolled in a pregnancy study. The CDR3 runs from the conserved cysteine through the conserved F or W. D genes are given only for firm matches. The size entry is marked missing in some rows and otherwise reads once, few, many or a size class.

TRBV10-3	14	-	TRBJ2-7	-	CAIRSDSKMDEQYF	TGTGCCATCAGGTCGGACAGCAAAATGGACGAGCAGTACTTC
TRBV5-6	16	-	TRBJ1-1	-	CASILEAVRPYTEAFF	TGTGCCAGCATCCTGGAGGCTGTCAGGCCTTACACTGAAGCTTTCTTT
TRBV9	15	-	TRBJ2-3	TRBD2	CASSRLAGYTDTQYF	TGTGCCAGCAGCCGGTTAGCGGGGTACACAGATACGCAGTATTTT
TRBV19	15	-	TRBJ2-2	TRBD2	CASSIVREGTGELFF	TGTGCCAGTAGTATTGTGAGGGAGGGCACCGGGGAGCTGTTTTTT
TRBV5-5	14	-	TRBJ2-7	-	CASRVGGAPYEQYF	TGTGCCAGCAGGGTTGGGGGCGCACCCTACGAGCAGTACTTC
TRBV11-2	14	few	TRBJ2-7	TRBD1	CASSSGTGRTEQYF	TGTGCCAGCAGCTCTGGGACAGGGAGGACCGAGCAGTACTTC
TRBV11-1	15	-	TRBJ2-7	-	CASRSTKEGSYEQYF	TGTGCCAGCAGGTCAACCAAGGAGGGCTCCTACGAGCAGTACTTC
TRBV19	20	-	TRBJ2-3	-	CASSNPGQGTGGAIADTQYF	TGTGCCAGTAGTAATCCTGGACAGGGCACGGGGGGTGCTATAGCAGATACGCAGTATTTT
TRBV5-1	15	-	TRBJ2-1	-	CASSPSINNYNEQFF	TGCGCCAGCAGCCCCTCCATCAACAACTACAATGAGCAGTTCTTC
TRBV19	16	-	TRBJ2-7	TRBD1	CASSQGTGTGVSEQYF	TGTGCCAGTAGCCAGGGTACCGGGACAGGGGTTTCCGAGCAGTACTTC
TRBV27	15	-	TRBJ1-2	TRBD1	CASSSGDRGNYGYTF	TGTGCCAGCAGTTCGGGGGACAGGGGGAACTATGGCTACACCTTC
TRBV6-5	14	-	TRBJ2-3	-	CASGLGPRTDTQYF	TGTGCCAGCGGGTTGGGCCCACGCACAGATACGCAGTATTTT
TRBV9	16	-	TRBJ2-5	TRBD2	CASSGGSGGGQETQYF	TGTGCCAGCAGCGGGGGTAGCGGGGGAGGTCAAGAGACCCAGTACTTC
TRBV9	15	-	TRBJ2-7	-	CASSPGGLSSYEQYF	TGTGCCAGCAGCCCCGGCGGGTTAAGCTCCTACGAGCAGTACTTC
TRBV5-6	17	-	TRBJ1-1	-	CASSLVGAGVINTEAFF	TGTGCCAGCAGCTTGGTTGGGGCAGGGGTAATTAACACTGAAGCTTTCTTT
TRBV6-1	15	-	TRBJ1-2	TRBD1	CASRRADRDFHGYTF	TGTGCCAGCAGGCGTGCAGACAGGGATTTCCATGGCTACACCTTC
TRBV29-1	13	-	TRBJ1-5	TRBD1	CSVSDRGNQPQHF	TGCAGCGTATCGGACAGGGGAAATCAGCCCCAGCATTTT
TRBV18	14	-	TRBJ1-2	TRBD1	CASSTRQRDRGYTF	TGTGCCAGCTCAACCAGACAGCGGGACAGGGGCTACACCTTC
TRBV7-9	12	-	TRBJ1-2	-	CASSRNSYGYTF	TGTGCCAGCAGCCGCAACTCCTATGGCTACACCTTC
TRBV19	14	-	TRBJ1-1	TRBD1	CASSKDRANTEAFF	TGTGCCAGTAGTAAAGACAGGGCGAACACTGAAGCTTTCTTT
TRBV7-9	12	-	TRBJ2-7	TRBD1	CASSWTGNEQYF	TGTGCCAGCAGCTGGACAGGGAACGAGCAGTACTTC
TRBV2	13	once	TRBJ1-2	-	CASSVAGGGGYTF	TGTGCCAGCAGTGTTGCAGGAGGAGGCGGCTACACCTTC
TRBV19	14	-	TRBJ2-7	-	CASSMVSAEPEQYF	TGTGCCAGTAGTATGGTTTCAGCGGAGCCCGAGCAGTACTTC
TRBV11-2	14	once	TRBJ2-7	-	CASSLVDSSYEQYF	TGTGCCAGCAGCTTAGTCGACAGCTCCTACGAGCAGTACTTC
TRBV5-8	17	-	TRBJ2-3	TRBD2	CASSRGLAGWSTDTQYF	TGTGCCAGCAGCCGGGGACTAGCGGGGTGGAGCACAGATACGCAGTATTTT
TRBV4-1	15	-	TRBJ2-3	TRBD2	CASSHGLAGEDTQYF	TGCGCCAGCAGCCACGGACTAGCGGGGGAAGATACGCAGTATTTT
TRBV19	14	-	TRBJ1-1	-	CASSIWGMNTEAFF	TGTGCCAGTAGTATTTGGGGCATGAACACTGAAGCTTTCTTT
TRBV28	11	-	TRBJ2-1	-	CASSQLNEQFF	TGTGCCAGCAGCCAGTTGAATGAGCAGTTCTTC
TRBV5-1	14	-	TRBJ1-2	TRBD1	CASSSPPGGSGYTF	TGCGCCAGCAGCTCACCCCCAGGGGGCTCTGGCTACACCTTC
TRBV30	14	-	TRBJ1-1	TRBD1	CAWGRDHRGAEAFF	TGTGCCTGGGGCCGCGACCACAGGGGAGCTGAAGCTTTCTTT
TRBV5-4	15	-	TRBJ1-2	-	CASSFDRADFYGYTF	TGTGCCAGCAGCTTCGATCGTGCCGACTTCTATGGCTACACCTTC
TRBV13	15	-	TRBJ2-5	TRBD2	CASSSPEGGWETQYF	TGTGCCAGCAGCTCGCCTGAGGGAGGGTGGGAGACCCAGTACTTC
TRBV6-1	17	-	TRBJ2-3	-	CASSEAVLVGGTDTQYF	TGTGCCAGCAGTGAAGCAGTGCTGGTCGGGGGCACAGATACGCAGTATTTT
TRBV9	18	-	TRBJ2-1	TRBD2	CASSVEMFRGGIYNEQFF	TGTGCCAGCAGCGTAGAAATGTTCCGGGGGGGGATCTACAATGAGCAGTTCTTC
TRBV28	13	-	TRBJ1-1	TRBD1	CASSYLRGREAFF	TGTGCCAGCAGTTATCTCAGGGGGAGAGAAGCTTTCTTT
TRBV21-1	15	-	TRBJ2-4	-	CASSRSGQGKTVQYF	TGTGCCAGCAGCAGATCGGGACAGGGTAAAACAGTTCAGTACTTC
TRBV7-8	17	-	TRBJ1-1	-	CASSSDSLRGWNTEAFF	TGTGCCAGCAGCTCGGACTCTCTCAGGGGTTGGAACACTGAAGCTTTCTTT
TRBV19	15	-	TRBJ1-2	TRBD1	CASSSGTGLDYGYTF	TGTGCCAGTAGTAGCGGGACAGGGTTGGACTATGGCTACACCTTC
TRBV7-9	16	-	TRBJ1-2	TRBD1	CASSLEVPGQVYGYTF	TGTGCCAGCAGCTTAGAGGTCCCAGGACAGGTATATGGCTACACCTTC
TRBV18	15	-	TRBJ2-3	-	CASSPPLTGTDTQYF	TGTGCCAGCTCACCACCTCTCACAGGGACAGATACGCAGTATTTT
TRBV4-1	13	-	TRBJ2-7	-	CASSPRGGYEQYF	TGCGCCAGCAGCCCCAGAGGTGGGTACGAGCAGTACTTC
TRBV25-1	12	-	TRBJ1-2	TRBD1	CASNDDRDGYTF	TGTGCCAGCAACGACGACAGGGATGGCTACACCTTC
TRBV6-5	14	-	TRBJ1-1	TRBD1	CASSYDRVATEAFF	TGTGCCAGCAGTTACGACAGGGTCGCCACTGAAGCTTTCTTT
TRBV5-1	16	-	TRBJ2-2	TRBD2	CASSSRTSGGTGELFF	TGCGCCAGCAGCAGCCGGACTAGCGGGGGCACCGGGGAGCTGTTTTTT
TRBV10-3	15	-	TRBJ1-2	-	CAISDGRSANYGYTF	TGTGCCATCAGTGACGGGAGGTCGGCTAACTATGGCTACACCTTC